This TCR beta chain was recorded in a study of Ad26.COV2.S vaccination and SARS-CoV-2 variants (dated by TCRdb to 2020 to 2022). About the study as a whole: Donors in the vaccine arm were drawn from COV1001, a phase I-IIa trial of Ad26.COV2.S in healthy adults that was multicentre, randomized, double-blind and placebo-controlled. Ad26.COV2.S was given intramuscularly at 5x10^10 or 1x10^11 viral particles, as a single shot or as two shots 56 days apart. A total of around 32 samples were included in the TCR-sequenced set, comprising roughly 19 Ad26.COV2.S vaccine recipients, 5 placebo recipients and 8 SARS-CoV-2 convalescent individuals. Investigators did not know the trial group allocation while performing experiments and assessing outcomes. Trial participants were randomized into five groups of five, in which low-dose or high-dose Ad26.COV2.S was given once or twice, or placebo was given on both occasions. Sequencing of the TCRbeta repertoire served to evaluate the specificity and breadth of SARS-CoV-2-reactive T cell receptors following Ad26.COV2.S vaccination.

Turning to this clone: Its binding antigen is unknown. No per-base quality is available; no much larger clone lies one base away.

Measured from the cysteine to the phenylalanine, the CDR3 is 13 residues long. The entry retains the CDR3 DNA only, 39 bases that are in frame from base 1. Cut back by 6 bases and 5 bases, the V and J ends lie 11 bases apart. In the germline V gene, CDR1 corresponds to MNHEY and CDR2 to SVGEGT. The immunoSEQ Assay was the method used to sequence TCRbeta CDR3 regions. After extraction, genomic DNA underwent amplification by bias-controlled multiplex PCR, followed by high-throughput sequencing. The paper's data handling went like this. To quantify the absolute abundance of every unique TCRbeta CDR3 region, sequences were collapsed and filtered. T cell fraction was estimated by normalization of TCRbeta template counts to usable DNA, with usable DNA being measured through amplification of reference genes present in all nucleated cells. Repertoire TCRs were annotated as SARS-CoV-2-specific by exact matching of V gene, CDR3 amino acid sequence and J gene to a known reactive TCR set. The reference SARS-CoV-2 TCR set came from MIRA and was filtered for enrichment in COVID-19-positive ImmuneCODE repertoires, removing public or cross-reactive TCRs. Using the MIRA antigens, annotated TCRs were further analysed by specific ORF or by position within an ORF. Breadth was defined as annotated unique rearrangements over total unique productive rearrangements; depth was the summed frequency of those rearrangements. TCR breadth was compared between groups using two-sided Wilcoxon rank-sum tests. The source is immuneACCESS, and TCRdb retained only in-frame sequences with V and J called. Part of the clones is not carried over; for the studies checked, unresolved V genes explain less than half of this, and the remainder is unexplained. V and J calls and clone size are as listed in that table; D and trimming were resolved from the DNA. The sample contains around 300,000 clones, 86% of them found a single time. Clones ranked in the top ten supply approximately 12% of the sample.

Interpreted using the paper, the treatment or condition label stands for: around 19 received Ad26.COV2.S at low or high dose, single or two shots; several received placebo; per-sample allocation not given. For vaccine and placebo recipients, repertoires were sequenced using samples collected on day 63 after the first injection. Between 29 July and 7 August 2020, Cohort 1b enrolled about 27 adults aged 18-55 years at one site in Boston, USA. Ad26.COV2.S consisted of a replication-incompetent adenovirus type 26 vector by which a prefusion-stabilized SARS-CoV-2 spike protein from the original Wuhan strain was expressed. Beyond this particular receptor, the publication reports: Higher spike-specific TCR breadth was observed in Ad26.COV2.S recipients than in placebo recipients (P = 0.0014). Substantial breadth of spike-specific CD8+ and CD4+ T cell responses was reported after vaccination. The authors noted that the TCR breadth and depth analyses may have underestimated total T cell responses. Comparable non-spike TCR breadth was observed between vaccine and placebo recipients, consistent with only spike being contained in the vaccine. The study was not powered for comparison of responses between vaccine doses or regimens.

The sequencing used peripheral blood, collected in a trial of Ad26.COV2.S vaccine versus placebo. The source is a person between 18 and 59 years old who received the Ad26.COV2.S COVID-19 vaccine or a placebo. Recombination joined TRBV6-2 or TRBV6-3 with TRBJ1-3; the D gene cannot be resolved reliably. The DNA sequence is as follows: TGTGCCAGCAGCGCCGCTTGGCGAAACACCATATATTTT. This codes for CASSAAWRNTIYF.